Included here is one TCR beta chain sequence, with context. There are many counts of this clonotype. Its specific antigen is unknown. Per-nucleotide qualities are absent, and no much larger clonotype sits a single base away. The data stem from a study of T cell repertoires in cytomegalovirus infection (dated by TCRdb to 2018 to 2020). Turning to the overall study: The peptide stimulations were aimed at well-studied HLA-B-restricted epitopes as well as recently identified HLA-C-restricted CMV epitopes, whose presentation resists viral immunomodulation. The HLA type of each donor mattered for the analysis, because public TCR beta signatures pointed to carriage of CMV infection along with the matching HLA type. What the study reported, not specific to this receptor: The ex vivo response was dominated by HLA-C-restricted CMV-specific TCR beta clonotypes, which also provided the single most frequent clonotype in two of eight donors. Carriers of CMV infection plus the relevant HLA type were discriminated by the cumulative frequency of public TCR beta family members in the study cohort and in an independent roughly 380-donor cohort.

The treatment or condition label corresponds to: in vitro stimulation with specific CMV peptide epitopes to enrich CMV-specific T cells. Reading from cysteine to phenylalanine, the CDR3 counts 12 amino acids. The sequence is cut down to CDR3 DNA, 36 bases in frame from base 1. For CDR1 and CDR2, the germline V gene lists SGHTA and FQGNSA. V is cut by 1 base and J by 5 bases, and the space between the germline ends is 4 bases. The run used an Illumina HiSeq 1500. TCRdb reran the public reads through fastp at Q25 and MiXCR, keeping productive beta chains. Identical CDR3 proteins give one entry, which carries the most common genes and DNA. For this sample the table gives 600,000 to 700,000 distinct CDR3 sequences, of which 33% were detected only once. 18% of the sample is in the top ten clones.

Recombination linked TRBV7-2 to TRBJ2-3, with no reliable assignment of the D segment. This TCR derives from a human donor in good health (CMV status not recorded). Some clones in this sample may be carry-over from other donors' samples. Specimen: cultured PBMCs, collected from culture after CMV antigen stimulation. The CDR3 is CASSLVVDTQYF. The nucleotide sequence reads as follows: TGTGCCAGCAGCTTAGTTGTAGATACGCAGTATTTT. The full variable domain, completed from the reference TRBV7-2 and TRBJ2-3 proteins outside the CDR3, reads GAGVSQSPSNKVTEKGKDVELRCDPISGHTALYWYRQSLGQGLEFLIYFQGNSAPDKSGLPSDRFSAERTGGSVSTLTIQRTQQEDSAVYLCASSLVVDTQYFGPGTRLTVL.